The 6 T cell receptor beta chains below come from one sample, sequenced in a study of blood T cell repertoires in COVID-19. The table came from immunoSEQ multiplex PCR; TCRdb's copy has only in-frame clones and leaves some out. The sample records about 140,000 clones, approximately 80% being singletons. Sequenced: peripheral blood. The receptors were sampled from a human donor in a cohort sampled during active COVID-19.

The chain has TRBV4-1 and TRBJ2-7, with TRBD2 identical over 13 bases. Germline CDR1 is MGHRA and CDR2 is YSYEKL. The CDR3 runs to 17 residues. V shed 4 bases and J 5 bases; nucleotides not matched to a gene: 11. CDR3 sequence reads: CASSPGLAGAPQNEQYF. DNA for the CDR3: TGCGCCAGCAGCCCCGGACTAGCGGGGGCCCCGCAAAACGAGCAGTACTTC.

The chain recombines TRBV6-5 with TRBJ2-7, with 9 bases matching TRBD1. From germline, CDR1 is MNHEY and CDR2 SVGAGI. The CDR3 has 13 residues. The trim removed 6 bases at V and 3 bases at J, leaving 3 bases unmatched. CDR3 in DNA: TGTGCCAGCAGGGGGACAGGGAGCTACGAGCAGTACTTC. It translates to CASRGTGSYEQYF.

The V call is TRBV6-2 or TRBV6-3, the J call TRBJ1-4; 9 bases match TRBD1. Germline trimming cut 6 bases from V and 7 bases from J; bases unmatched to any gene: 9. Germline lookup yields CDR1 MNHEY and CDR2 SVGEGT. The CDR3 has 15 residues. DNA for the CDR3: TGTGCCAGCAGCAAGAGGACAGGGGTCGGTGAAAAACTGTTTTTT. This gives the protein CASSKRTGVGEKLFF.

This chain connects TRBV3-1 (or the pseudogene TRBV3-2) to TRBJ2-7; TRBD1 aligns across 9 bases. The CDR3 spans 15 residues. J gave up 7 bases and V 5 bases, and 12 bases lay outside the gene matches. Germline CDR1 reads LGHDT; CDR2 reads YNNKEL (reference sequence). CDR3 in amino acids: CASSNPGTGLDEQYF. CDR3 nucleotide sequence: TGTGCCAGCAGCAACCCCGGGACAGGGCTCGATGAGCAGTACTTC.

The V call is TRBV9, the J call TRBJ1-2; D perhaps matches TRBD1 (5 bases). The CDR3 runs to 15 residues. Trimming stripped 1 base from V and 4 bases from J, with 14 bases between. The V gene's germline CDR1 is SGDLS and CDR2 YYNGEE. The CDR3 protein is CASSVPGPGGYGYTF. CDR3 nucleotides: TGTGCCAGCAGCGTACCCGGACCGGGGGGCTATGGCTACACCTTC.

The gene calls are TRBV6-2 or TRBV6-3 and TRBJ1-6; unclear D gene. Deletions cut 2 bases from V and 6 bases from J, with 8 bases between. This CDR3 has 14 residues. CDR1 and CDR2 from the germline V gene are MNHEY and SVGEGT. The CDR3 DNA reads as TGTGCCAGCAGTTACCTCAGGCCTAATTCACCCCTCCACTTT. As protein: CASSYLRPNSPLHF.